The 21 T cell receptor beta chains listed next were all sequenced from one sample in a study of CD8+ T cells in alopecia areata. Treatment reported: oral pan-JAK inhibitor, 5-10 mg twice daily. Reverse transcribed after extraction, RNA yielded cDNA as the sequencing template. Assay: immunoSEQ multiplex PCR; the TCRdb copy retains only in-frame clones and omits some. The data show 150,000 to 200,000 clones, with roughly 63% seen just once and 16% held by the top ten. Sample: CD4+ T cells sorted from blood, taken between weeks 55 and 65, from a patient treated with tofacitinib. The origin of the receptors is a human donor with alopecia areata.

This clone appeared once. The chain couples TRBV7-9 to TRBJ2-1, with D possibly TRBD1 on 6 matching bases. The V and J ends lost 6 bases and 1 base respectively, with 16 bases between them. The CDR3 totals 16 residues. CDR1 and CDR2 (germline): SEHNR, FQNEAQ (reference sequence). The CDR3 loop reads CASSGPDRSSYNEQFF. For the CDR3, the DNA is TGTGCCAGCAGTGGACCGGACAGATCATCCTACAATGAGCAGTTCTTC. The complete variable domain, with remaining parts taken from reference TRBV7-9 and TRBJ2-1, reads DTGVSQNPRHKITKRGQNVTFRCDPISEHNRLYWYRQTLGQGPEFLTYFQNEAQLEKSRLLSDRFSAERPKGSFSTLEIQRTEQGDSAMYLCASSGPDRSSYNEQFFGPGTRLTVL.

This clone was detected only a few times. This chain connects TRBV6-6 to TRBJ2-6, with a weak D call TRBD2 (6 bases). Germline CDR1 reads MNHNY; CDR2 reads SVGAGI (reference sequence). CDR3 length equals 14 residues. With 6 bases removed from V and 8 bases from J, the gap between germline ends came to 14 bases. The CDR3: CASRAGHLTNVLTF. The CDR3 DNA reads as TGTGCCAGCAGAGCGGGCCACCTGACCAACGTCCTGACTTTC.

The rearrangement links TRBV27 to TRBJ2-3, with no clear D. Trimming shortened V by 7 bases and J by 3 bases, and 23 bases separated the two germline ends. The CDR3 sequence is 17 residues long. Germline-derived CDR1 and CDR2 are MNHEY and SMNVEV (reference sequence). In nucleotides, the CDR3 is TGTGCCAGCACCTATACCCGCGGTGTAGCCGGGACAGATACGCAGTATTTT. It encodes CASTYTRGVAGTDTQYF.

The CDR3 DNA sequence: TGTGCCCGGTTCCACACGGCTAACTATGGCTACACCTTC. Amino acid sequence: CARFHTANYGYTF. The chain combines TRBV30 with TRBJ1-2; D is uncertain. Germline CDR1 reads GTSNPN; CDR2 reads SVGIG (reference sequence). With 8 bases removed from V and 0 bases from J, the gap between germline ends came to 13 bases. The CDR3 runs to 13 residues. The full variable domain, its missing parts supplied by reference TRBV30 and TRBJ1-2, is SQTIHQWPATLVQPVGSPLSLECTVEGTSNPNLYWYRQAAGRGLQLLFYSVGIGQISSEVPQNLSASRPQDRQFILSSKKLLLSDSGFYLCARFHTANYGYTFGSGTRLTVV.

As DNA, the CDR3 is TGTGCCAGCAGCTTAGAACCGGGGGCGGTCTATGGCTACACCTTC. Its translation: CASSLEPGAVYGYTF. V usage is TRBV11-2 and J usage is TRBJ1-2, with TRBD1 as a possible D gene (6 bases). The CDR3 is 15 residues long. In germline, CDR1 is SGHAT, CDR2 FQNNGV. V lost 0 bases and J 4 bases, leaving 12 bases between the germline ends.

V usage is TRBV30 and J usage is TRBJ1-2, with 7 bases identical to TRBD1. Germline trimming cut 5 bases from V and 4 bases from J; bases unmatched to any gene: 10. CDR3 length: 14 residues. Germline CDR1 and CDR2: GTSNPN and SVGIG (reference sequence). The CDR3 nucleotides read TGTGCCTGGGACAGGGTTTCCTTTGGCTATGGCTACACCTTC. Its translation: CAWDRVSFGYGYTF.

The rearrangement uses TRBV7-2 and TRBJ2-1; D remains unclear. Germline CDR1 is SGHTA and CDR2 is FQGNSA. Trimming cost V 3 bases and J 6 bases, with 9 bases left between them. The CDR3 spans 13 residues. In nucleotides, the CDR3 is TGTGCCAGCAGCTTTGAGGTGAGCAATGAGCAGTTCTTC. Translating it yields CASSFEVSNEQFF.

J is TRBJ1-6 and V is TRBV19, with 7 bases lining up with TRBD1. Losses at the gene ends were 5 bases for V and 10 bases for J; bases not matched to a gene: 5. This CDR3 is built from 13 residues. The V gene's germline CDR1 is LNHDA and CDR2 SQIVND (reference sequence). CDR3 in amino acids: CASSGDSFSPLHF. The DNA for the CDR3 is TGTGCCAGTAGTGGGGACAGTTTCTCACCCCTCCACTTT.

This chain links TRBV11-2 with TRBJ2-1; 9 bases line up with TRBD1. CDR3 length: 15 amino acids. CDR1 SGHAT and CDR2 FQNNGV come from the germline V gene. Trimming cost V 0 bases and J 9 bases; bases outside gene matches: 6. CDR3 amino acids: CASSLEPGQGTEQFF. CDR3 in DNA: TGTGCCAGCAGCTTAGAGCCGGGACAGGGCACTGAGCAGTTCTTC.

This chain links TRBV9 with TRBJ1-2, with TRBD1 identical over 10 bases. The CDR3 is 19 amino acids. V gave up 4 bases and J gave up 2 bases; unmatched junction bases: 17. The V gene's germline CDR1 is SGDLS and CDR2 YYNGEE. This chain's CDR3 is CASSPRPSFPGQGNYGYTF. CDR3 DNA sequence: TGTGCCAGCAGCCCCAGACCCTCTTTCCCGGGACAGGGGAACTATGGCTACACCTTC.

The chain's CDR3 is CASSELGSGQETQYF. Written as DNA, the CDR3 is TGTGCCAGCAGTGAATTGGGTAGCGGGCAAGAGACCCAGTACTTC. The V call is TRBV25-1, the J call TRBJ2-5; 7 bases align to TRBD2. V was pared by 1 base and J by 2 bases, with 4 bases of the junction left unmatched. CDR1 MGHDK and CDR2 SYGVNS come from the germline V gene. This CDR3 is built from 15 residues.

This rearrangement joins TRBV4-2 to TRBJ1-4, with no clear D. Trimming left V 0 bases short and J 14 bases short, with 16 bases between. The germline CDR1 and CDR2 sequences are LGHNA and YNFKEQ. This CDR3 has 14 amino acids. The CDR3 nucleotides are TGTGCCAGCAGCCAAGATCGGAGGGAGGAGTCGCTGTTTTTT. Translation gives CASSQDRREESLFF.

CDR3 in amino acids: CASSPGLATDEQYF. The DNA of the CDR3 is TGTGCCAGCAGTCCGGGACTAGCAACCGACGAGCAGTACTTC. V usage is TRBV6-5 and J usage is TRBJ2-7; 9 nucleotides line up with TRBD2. V was clipped by 5 bases and J by 5 bases; unmatched bases: 7. From germline, CDR1 is MNHEY and CDR2 SVGAGI. The CDR3 contains 14 residues.

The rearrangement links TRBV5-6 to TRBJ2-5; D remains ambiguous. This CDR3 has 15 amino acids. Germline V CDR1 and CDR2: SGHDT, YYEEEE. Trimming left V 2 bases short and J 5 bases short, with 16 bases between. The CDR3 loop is CASSLIKGMTETQYF. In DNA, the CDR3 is TGTGCCAGCAGCTTAATCAAGGGTATGACGGAGACCCAGTACTTC.

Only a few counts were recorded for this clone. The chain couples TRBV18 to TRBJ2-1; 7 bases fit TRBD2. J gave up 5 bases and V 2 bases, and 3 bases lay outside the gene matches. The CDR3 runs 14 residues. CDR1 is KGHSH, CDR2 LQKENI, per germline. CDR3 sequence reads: CASSPGRGNNEQFF. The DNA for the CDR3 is TGTGCCAGCTCACCAGGGCGGGGGAACAATGAGCAGTTCTTC.

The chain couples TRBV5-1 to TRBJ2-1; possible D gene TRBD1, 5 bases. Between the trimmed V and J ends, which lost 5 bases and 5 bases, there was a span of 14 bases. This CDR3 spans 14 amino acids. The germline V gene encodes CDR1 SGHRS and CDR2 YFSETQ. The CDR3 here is CASRANRKNNEQFF. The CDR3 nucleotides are TGCGCCAGCAGGGCTAACAGGAAAAACAATGAGCAGTTCTTC.

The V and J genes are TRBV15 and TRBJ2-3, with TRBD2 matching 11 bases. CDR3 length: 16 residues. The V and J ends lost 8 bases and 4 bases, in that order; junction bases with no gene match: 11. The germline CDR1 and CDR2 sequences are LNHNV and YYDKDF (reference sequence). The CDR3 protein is CATGASLAGGADTQYF. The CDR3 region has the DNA TGTGCCACCGGCGCATCTTTAGCGGGGGGGGCAGATACGCAGTATTTT.

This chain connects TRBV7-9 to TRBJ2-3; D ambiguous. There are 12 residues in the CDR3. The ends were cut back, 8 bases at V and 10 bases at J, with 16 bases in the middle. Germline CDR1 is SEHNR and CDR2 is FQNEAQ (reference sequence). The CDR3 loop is CASSLTGASQYF. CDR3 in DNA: TGTGCCAGCTCCCTCACTGGTGCTTCGCAGTATTTT.

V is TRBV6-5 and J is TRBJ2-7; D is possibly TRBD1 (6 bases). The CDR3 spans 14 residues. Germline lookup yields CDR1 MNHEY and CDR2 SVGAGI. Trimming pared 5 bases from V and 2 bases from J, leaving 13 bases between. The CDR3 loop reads CASSSRQATYEQYF. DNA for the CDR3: TGTGCCAGCAGTAGTAGACAGGCTACCTACGAGCAGTACTTC.

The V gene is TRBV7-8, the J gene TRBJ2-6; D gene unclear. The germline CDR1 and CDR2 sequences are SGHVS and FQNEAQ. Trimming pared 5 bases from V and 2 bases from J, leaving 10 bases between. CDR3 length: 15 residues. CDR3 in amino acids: CASSLSNAGANVLTF. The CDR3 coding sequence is TGTGCCAGCAGCCTTTCTAACGCTGGGGCCAACGTCCTGACTTTC.

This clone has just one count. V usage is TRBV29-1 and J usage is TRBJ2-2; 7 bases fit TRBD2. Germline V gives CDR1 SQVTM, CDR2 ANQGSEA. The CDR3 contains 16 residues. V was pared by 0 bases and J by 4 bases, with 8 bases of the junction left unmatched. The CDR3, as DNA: TGCAGCGTTGAAGATCGCATGGCGGGGGTCACCGGGGAGCTGTTTTTT. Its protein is CSVEDRMAGVTGELFF.